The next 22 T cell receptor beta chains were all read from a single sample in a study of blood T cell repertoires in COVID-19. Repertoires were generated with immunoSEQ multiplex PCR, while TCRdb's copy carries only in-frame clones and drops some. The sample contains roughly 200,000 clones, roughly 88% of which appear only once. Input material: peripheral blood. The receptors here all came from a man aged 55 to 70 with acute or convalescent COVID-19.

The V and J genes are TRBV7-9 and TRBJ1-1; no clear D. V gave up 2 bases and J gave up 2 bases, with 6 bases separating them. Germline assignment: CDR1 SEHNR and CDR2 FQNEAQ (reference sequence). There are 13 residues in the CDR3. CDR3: CASSLTVNTEAFF. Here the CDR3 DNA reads TGTGCCAGCAGCTTAACGGTAAACACTGAAGCTTTCTTT. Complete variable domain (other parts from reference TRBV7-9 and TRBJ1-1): DTGVSQNPRHKITKRGQNVTFRCDPISEHNRLYWYRQTLGQGPEFLTYFQNEAQLEKSRLLSDRFSAERPKGSFSTLEIQRTEQGDSAMYLCASSLTVNTEAFFGQGTRLTVV.

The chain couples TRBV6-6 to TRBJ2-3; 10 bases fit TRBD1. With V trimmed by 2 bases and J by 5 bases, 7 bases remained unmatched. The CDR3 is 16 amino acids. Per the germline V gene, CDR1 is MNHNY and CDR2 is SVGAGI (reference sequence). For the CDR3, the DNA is TGTGCCAGCAGTTACCATGGGACAGGGGTGATAGATACGCAGTATTTT. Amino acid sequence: CASSYHGTGVIDTQYF.

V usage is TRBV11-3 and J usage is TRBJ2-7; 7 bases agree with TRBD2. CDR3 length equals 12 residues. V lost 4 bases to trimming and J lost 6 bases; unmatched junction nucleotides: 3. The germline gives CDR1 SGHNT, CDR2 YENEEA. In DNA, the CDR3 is TGTGCCAGCAGCTGGACGGGAGGCGAGCAGTACTTC. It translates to CASSWTGGEQYF.

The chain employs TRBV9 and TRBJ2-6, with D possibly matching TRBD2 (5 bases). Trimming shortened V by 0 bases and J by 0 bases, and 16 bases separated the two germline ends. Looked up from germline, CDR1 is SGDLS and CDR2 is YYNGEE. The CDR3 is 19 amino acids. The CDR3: CASSVALSGLSSGANVLTF. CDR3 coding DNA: TGTGCCAGCAGCGTAGCTTTGAGCGGCCTGAGCTCTGGGGCCAACGTCCTGACTTTC.

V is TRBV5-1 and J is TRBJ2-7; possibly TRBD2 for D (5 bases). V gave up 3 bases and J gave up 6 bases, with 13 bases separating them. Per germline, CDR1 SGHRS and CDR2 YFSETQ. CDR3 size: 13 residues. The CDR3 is CASSSGGSIEQYF. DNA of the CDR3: TGCGCCAGCAGCTCAGGAGGATCCATCGAGCAGTACTTC.

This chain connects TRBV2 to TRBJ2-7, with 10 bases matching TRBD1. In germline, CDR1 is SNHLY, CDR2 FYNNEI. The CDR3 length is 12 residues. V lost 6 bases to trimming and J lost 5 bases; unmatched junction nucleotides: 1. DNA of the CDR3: TGTGCCAGCAGGACAGGGGGCGACGAGCAGTACTTC. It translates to CASRTGGDEQYF.

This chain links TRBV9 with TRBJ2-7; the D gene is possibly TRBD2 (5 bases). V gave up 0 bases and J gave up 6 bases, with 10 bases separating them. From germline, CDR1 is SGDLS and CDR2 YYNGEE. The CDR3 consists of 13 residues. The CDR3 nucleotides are TGTGCCAGCAGCGTAGATCCGGGGAGCGAGCAGTACTTC. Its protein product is CASSVDPGSEQYF.

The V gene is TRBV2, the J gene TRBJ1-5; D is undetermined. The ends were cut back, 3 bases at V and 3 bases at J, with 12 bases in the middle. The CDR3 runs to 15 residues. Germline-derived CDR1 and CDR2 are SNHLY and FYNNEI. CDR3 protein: CASSDRERDNQPQHF. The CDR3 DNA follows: TGTGCCAGCAGTGACCGGGAACGGGACAATCAGCCCCAGCATTTT.

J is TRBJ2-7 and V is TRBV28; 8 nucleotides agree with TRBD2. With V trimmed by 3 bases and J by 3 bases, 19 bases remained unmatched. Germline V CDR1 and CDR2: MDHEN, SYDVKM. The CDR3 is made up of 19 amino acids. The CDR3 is CASSLTPLLAGGFYYEQYF. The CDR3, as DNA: TGTGCCAGCAGTTTGACTCCCTTATTGGCGGGAGGTTTCTACTACGAGCAGTACTTC.

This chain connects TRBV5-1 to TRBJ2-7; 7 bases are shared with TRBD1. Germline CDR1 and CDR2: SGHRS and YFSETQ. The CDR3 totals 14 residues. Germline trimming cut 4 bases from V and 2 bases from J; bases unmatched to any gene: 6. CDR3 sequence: CASSLGQETYEQYF. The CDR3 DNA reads TGCGCCAGCAGCCTCGGACAGGAAACCTACGAGCAGTACTTC.

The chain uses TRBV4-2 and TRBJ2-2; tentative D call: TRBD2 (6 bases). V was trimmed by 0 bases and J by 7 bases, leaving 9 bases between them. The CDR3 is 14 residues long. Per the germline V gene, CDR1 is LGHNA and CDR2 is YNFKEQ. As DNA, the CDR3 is TGTGCCAGCAGCCAAGAAGCTAGCGACGGGGAGCTGTTTTTT. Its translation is CASSQEASDGELFF.

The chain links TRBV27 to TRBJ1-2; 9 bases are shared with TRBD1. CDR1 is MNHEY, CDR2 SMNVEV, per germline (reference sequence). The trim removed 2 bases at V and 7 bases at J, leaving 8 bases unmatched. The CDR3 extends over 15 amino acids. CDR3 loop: CASSLGTGRTGGYTF. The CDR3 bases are TGTGCCAGCAGTTTAGGGACAGGGCGGACCGGTGGCTACACCTTC.

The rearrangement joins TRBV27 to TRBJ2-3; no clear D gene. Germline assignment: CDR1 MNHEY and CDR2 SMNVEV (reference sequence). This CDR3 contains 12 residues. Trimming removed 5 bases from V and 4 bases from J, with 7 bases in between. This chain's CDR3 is CASSPQPDTQYF. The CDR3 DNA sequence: TGTGCCAGCAGTCCACAGCCAGATACGCAGTATTTT.

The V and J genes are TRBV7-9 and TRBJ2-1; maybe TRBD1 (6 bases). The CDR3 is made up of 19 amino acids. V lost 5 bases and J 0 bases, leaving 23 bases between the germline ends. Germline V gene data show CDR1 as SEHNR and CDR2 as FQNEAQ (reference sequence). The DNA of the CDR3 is TGTGCCAGCAGCCCTCAGGGGTTCCCCCGCGAGTCCTCCTACAATGAGCAGTTCTTC. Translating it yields CASSPQGFPRESSYNEQFF.

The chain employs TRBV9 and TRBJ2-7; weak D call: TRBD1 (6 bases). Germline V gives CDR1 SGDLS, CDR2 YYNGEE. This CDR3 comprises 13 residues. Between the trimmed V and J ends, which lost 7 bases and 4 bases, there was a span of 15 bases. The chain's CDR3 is CASGGAPLYEQYF. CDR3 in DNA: TGTGCCAGCGGGGGCGCGCCCCTTTACGAGCAGTACTTC.

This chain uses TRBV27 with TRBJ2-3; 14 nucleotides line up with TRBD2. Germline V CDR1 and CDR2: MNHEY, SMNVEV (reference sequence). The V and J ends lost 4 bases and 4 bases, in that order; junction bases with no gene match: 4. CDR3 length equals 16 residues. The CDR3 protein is CASSSPGLAGADTQYF. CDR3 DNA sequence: TGTGCCAGCAGTTCCCCGGGACTAGCGGGAGCAGATACGCAGTATTTT.

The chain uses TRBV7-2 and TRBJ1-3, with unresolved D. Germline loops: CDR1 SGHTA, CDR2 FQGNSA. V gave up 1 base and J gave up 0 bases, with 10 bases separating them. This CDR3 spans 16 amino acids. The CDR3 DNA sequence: TGTGCCAGCAGCTTAGTAGTGAGTTCCTCTGGAAACACCATATATTTT. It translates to CASSLVVSSSGNTIYF.

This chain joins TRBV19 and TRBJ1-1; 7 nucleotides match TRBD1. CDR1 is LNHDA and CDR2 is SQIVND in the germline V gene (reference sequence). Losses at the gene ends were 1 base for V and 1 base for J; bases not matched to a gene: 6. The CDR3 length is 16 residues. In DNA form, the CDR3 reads TGTGCCAGTAGTATAGGGGCAGGGGGTACGAACACTGAAGCTTTCTTT. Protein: CASSIGAGGTNTEAFF.

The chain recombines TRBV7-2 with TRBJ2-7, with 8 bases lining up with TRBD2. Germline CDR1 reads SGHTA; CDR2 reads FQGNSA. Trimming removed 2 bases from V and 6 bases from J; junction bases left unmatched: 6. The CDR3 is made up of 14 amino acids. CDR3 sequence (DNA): TGTGCCAGCAGCTTACCCGGGACTAGTGGCGAGCAGTACTTC. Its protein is CASSLPGTSGEQYF.

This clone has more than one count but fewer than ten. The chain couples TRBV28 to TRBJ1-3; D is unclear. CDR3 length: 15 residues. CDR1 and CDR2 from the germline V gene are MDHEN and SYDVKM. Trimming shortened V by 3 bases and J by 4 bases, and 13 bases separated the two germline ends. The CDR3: CASSLAGVGGNTIYF. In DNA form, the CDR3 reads TGTGCCAGCAGTTTGGCCGGGGTAGGGGGAAACACCATATATTTT.

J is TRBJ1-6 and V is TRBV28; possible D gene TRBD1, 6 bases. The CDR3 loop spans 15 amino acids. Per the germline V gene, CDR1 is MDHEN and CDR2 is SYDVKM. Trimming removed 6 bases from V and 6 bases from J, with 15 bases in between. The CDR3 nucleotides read TGTGCCAGCAGAGTAGGGGGGGCTCGTAATTCACCCCTCCACTTT. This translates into CASRVGGARNSPLHF.

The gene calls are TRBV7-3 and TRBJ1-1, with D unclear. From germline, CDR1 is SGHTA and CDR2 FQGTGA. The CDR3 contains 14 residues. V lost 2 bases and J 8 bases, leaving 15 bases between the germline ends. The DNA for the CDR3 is TGTGCCAGCAGCTTAGGCTCACAGCATGGGGAAGCTTTCTTT. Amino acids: CASSLGSQHGEAFF.